This T cell receptor (beta chain) was recorded in a study of cytomegalovirus exposure and HLA in healthy donors. In germline, CDR1 is SGDLS, CDR2 YYNGEE. This CDR3 is built from 15 residues. Trimming took 4 bases from V and 3 from J, leaving 14 bases between them. PCR was performed using 60 Vbeta and 13 Jbeta primers. Assay: immunoSEQ multiplex PCR; the TCRdb copy retains only in-frame clones and omits some. The repertoire includes under 250,000 clones, around four fifths of them detected once, and less than 3.5% sits in the top ten. The sequence was collected from a woman between 35 and 50 years old in good health and CMV-seronegative. Material for sequencing was PBMCs. V and J are TRBV9 and TRBJ2-1; D is undetermined. The CDR3 protein is CASSPSLSDYNEQFF. CDR3 DNA sequence: TGTGCCAGCAGCCCCTCCTTGAGCGACTACAATGAGCAGTTCTTC.